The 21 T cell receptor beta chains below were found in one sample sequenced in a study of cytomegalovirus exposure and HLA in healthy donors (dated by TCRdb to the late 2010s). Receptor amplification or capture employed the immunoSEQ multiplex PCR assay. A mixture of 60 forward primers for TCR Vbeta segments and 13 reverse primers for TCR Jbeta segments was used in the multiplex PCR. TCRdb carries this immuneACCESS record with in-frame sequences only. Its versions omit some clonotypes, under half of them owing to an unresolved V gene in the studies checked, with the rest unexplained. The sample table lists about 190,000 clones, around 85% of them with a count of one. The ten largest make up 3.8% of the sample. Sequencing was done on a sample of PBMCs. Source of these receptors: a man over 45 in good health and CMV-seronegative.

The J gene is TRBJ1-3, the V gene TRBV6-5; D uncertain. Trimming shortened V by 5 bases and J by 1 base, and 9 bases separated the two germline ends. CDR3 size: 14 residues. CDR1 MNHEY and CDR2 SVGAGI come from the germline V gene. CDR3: CASSPESSGNTIYF. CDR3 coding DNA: TGTGCCAGCAGTCCCGAGAGTTCTGGAAACACCATATATTTT.

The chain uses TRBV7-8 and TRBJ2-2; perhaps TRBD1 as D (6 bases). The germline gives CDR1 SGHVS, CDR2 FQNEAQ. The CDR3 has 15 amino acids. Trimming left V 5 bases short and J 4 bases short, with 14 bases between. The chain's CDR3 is CASSRTERATGELFF. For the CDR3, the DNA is TGTGCCAGCAGCAGGACAGAGCGAGCCACCGGGGAGCTGTTTTTT.

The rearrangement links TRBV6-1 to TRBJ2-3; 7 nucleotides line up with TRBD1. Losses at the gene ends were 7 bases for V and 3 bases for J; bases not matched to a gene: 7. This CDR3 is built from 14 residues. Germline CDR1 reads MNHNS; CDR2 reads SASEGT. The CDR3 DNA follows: TGTGCCAGCATCAGGCCGGGACAGACAGATACGCAGTATTTT. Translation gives CASIRPGQTDTQYF.

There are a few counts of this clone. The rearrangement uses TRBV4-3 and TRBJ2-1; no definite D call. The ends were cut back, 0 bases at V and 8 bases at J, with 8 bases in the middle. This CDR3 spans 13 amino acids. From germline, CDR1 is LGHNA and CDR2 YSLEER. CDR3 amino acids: CASSQDVAYEQFF. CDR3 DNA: TGCGCCAGCAGCCAAGATGTGGCTTATGAGCAGTTCTTC.

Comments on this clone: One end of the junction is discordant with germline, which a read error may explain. Here the CDR3 DNA reads TGTTCCAGCAGCCCCACAGACAACTATGGCTACACCTTC. Translation gives CSSSPTDNYGYTF. This chain joins TRBV7-9 and TRBJ1-2, with D hard to call. Looked up from germline, CDR1 is SEHNR and CDR2 is FQNEAQ (reference sequence). The CDR3 contains 13 residues.

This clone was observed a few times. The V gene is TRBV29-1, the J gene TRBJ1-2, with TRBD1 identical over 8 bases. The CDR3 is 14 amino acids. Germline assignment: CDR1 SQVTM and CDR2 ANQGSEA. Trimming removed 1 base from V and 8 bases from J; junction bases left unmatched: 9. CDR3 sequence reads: CSVEGAGQGEGYTF. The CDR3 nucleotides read TGCAGCGTTGAAGGAGCAGGACAGGGCGAAGGCTACACCTTC.

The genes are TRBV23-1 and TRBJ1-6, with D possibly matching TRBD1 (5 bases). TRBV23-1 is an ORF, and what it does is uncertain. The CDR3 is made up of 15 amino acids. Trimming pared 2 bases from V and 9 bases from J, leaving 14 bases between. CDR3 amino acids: CASSQAPQDSSPLHF. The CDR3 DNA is TGCGCCAGCAGTCAAGCCCCCCAAGACAGTTCACCCCTCCACTTT.

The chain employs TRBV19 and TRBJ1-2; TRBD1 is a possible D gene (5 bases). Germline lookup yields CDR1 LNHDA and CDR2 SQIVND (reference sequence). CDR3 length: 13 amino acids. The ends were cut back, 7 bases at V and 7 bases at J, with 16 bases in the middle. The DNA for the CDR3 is TGTGCCAGTATTGAGCAGGGCGGCTTTGGCTACACCTTC. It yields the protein CASIEQGGFGYTF.

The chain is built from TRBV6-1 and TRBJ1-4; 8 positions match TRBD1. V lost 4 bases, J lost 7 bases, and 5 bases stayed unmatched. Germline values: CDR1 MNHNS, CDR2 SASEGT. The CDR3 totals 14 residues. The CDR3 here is CASSARGRVEKLFF. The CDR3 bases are TGTGCCAGCAGTGCCAGGGGGCGCGTTGAAAAACTGTTTTTT.

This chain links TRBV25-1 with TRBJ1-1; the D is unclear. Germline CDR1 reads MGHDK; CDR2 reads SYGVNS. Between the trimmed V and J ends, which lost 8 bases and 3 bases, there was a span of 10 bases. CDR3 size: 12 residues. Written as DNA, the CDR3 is TGTGCCAGCGGGCAATGGGACACTGAAGCTTTCTTT. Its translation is CASGQWDTEAFF.

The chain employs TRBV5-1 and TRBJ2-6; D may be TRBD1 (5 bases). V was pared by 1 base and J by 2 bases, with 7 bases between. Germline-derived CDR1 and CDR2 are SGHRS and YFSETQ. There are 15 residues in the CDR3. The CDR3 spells CASSLLQAGANVLTF. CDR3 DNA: TGCGCCAGCAGCTTGCTACAGGCTGGGGCCAACGTCCTGACTTTC. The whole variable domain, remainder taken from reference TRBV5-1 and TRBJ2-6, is KAGVTQTPRYLIKTRGQQVTLSCSPISGHRSVSWYQQTPGQGLQFLFEYFSETQRNKGNFPGRFSGRQFSNSRSEMNVSTLELGDSALYLCASSLLQAGANVLTFGAGSRLTVL.

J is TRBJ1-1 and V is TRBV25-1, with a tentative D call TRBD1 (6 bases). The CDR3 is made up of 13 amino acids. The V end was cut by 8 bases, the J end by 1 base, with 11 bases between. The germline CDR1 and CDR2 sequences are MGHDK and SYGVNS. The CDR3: CASGPGQNTEAFF. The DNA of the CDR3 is TGTGCCAGCGGCCCGGGACAGAACACTGAAGCTTTCTTT.

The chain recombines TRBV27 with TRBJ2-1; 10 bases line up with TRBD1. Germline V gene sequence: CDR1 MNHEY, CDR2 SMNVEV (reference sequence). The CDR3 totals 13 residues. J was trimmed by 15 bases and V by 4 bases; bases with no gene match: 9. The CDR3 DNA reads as TGTGCCAGCAGTTCCGGGACAGGGGTTAGGTTGTTCTTC. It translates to CASSSGTGVRLFF.

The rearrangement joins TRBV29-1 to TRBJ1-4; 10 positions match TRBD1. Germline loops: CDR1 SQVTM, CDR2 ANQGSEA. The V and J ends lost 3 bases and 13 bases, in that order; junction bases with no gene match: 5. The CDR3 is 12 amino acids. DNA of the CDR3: TGCAGCGTTGAGAACGACAGGGGGCCACTGTTTTTT. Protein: CSVENDRGPLFF.

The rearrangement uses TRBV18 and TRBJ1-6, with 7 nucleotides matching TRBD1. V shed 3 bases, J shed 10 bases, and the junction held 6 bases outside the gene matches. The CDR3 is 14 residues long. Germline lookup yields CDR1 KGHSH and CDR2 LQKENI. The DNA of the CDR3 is TGTGCCAGCTCACCGGGACAGAGTGGGTCACCCCTCCACTTT. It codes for CASSPGQSGSPLHF.

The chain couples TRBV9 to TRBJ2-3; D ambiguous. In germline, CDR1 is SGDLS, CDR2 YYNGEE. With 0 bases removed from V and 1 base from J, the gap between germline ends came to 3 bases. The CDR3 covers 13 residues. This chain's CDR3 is CASSVGGTDTQYF. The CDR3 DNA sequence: TGTGCCAGCAGCGTAGGAGGCACAGATACGCAGTATTTT.

CDR3 sequence: CSARTRETQYF. The DNA for the CDR3 is TGCAGTGCTAGAACCCGGGAGACCCAGTACTTC. The chain is built from TRBV20-1 and TRBJ2-5, with unresolved D. Trimming removed 2 bases at V and 5 bases at J, with 6 bases between. The CDR3 totals 11 residues. Germline loops: CDR1 DFQATT, CDR2 SNEGSKA (reference sequence).

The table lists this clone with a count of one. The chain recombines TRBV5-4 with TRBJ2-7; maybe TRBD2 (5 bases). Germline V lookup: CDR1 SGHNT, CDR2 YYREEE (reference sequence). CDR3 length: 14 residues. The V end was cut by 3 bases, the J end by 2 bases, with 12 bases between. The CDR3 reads CASSSAGLTYEQYF. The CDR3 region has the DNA TGTGCCAGCAGCTCTGCTGGACTGACCTACGAGCAGTACTTC. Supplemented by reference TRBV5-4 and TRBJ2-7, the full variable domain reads ETGVTQSPTHLIKTRGQQVTLRCSSQSGHNTVSWYQQALGQGPQFIFQYYREEENGRGNFPPRFSGLQFPNYSSELNVNALELDDSALYLCASSSAGLTYEQYFGPGTRLTVT.

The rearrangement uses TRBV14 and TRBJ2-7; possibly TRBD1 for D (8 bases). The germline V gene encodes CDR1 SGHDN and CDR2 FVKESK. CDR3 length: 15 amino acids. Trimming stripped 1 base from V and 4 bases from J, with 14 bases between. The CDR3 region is CASSQGTGRGYEQYF. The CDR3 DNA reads TGTGCCAGCAGCCAAGGGACAGGGAGGGGGTACGAGCAGTACTTC.

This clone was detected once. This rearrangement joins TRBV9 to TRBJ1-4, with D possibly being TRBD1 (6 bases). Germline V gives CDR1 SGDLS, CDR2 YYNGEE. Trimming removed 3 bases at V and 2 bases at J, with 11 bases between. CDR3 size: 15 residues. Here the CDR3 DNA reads TGTGCCAGCAGCGAAGGGGGTAGCACTAATGAAAAACTGTTTTTT. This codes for CASSEGGSTNEKLFF. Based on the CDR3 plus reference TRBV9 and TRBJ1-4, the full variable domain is DSGVTQTPKHLITATGQRVTLRCSPRSGDLSVYWYQQSLDQGLQFLIQYYNGEERAKGNILERFSAQQFPDLHSELNLSSLELGDSALYFCASSEGGSTNEKLFFGSGTQLSVL.

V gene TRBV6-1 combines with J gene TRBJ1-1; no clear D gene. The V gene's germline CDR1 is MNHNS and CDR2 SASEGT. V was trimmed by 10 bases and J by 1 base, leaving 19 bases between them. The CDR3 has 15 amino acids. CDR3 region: CAITEGTYGNTEAFF. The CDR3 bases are TGTGCCATAACAGAGGGAACCTATGGGAACACTGAAGCTTTCTTT.